This T cell receptor (beta chain) stems from a study of cytomegalovirus exposure and HLA in healthy donors (dated by TCRdb to the late 2010s). In terms of the full investigation: According to a later analysis, the 120 or so validation repertoires were produced on the same platform as the roughly 600 repertoires of the first cohort. High-throughput TCR immunosequencing, statistical association of individual TCRs with disease status, and machine learning were combined to predict cytomegalovirus infection status. Besides the first cohort of approximately 670 subjects, a separate validation cohort made up of 90 to 150 different subjects was used. The aim of the study was to test whether cataloging public T cell receptors could identify signatures of past pathogen exposure.

The full study reports these points: The classifier was reported to diagnose cytomegalovirus status with high specificity and sensitivity in both the original cohort and the validation cohort. A later analysis found that TCRs clustered in the first cohort also tended to co-occur in the roughly 120 validation repertoires, with approximately 95% of cluster scores above 0. The study listed 150 to 200 TCR beta chains as associated with cytomegalovirus. All 130 or so repertoires were used to score co-occurrence in the validation cohort in a later analysis, because that analysis had no HLA typing for the cohort. The authors suggested that the approach could potentially be extended to other disease states and immunological phenotypes. While some public TCRs were present in many individuals, most TCR sequences turned up only very rarely across donors. In vitro tests confirmed that three of the cytomegalovirus-associated TCR beta chains recognize cytomegalovirus antigens.

CDR1 is given as LNHDA and CDR2 as SQIVND, both from the germline V gene (reference sequence). Measured from the cysteine to the phenylalanine, the CDR3 is 14 residues long. Only CDR3 DNA remains: 42 bases, in frame from the first base. V trim: 5 bases; J trim: 6 bases; unmatched bases: 7. As to this clone: Its antigen has not been determined. The record has no base qualities; no much larger clone is one base away.

Separate from the approximately 700-subject first cohort, the validation cohort of more than 90 subjects was the group to which the donors belonged. The receptor library was made with the immunoSEQ multiplex PCR assay. Under the source paper's analysis protocol: To diagnose cytomegalovirus status from the catalog of TCR beta chain sequences, a statistical classification framework was built. TCRdb holds this immuneACCESS table with in-frame rearrangements only. Some clones are missing; in checked studies, unresolved V genes explain under half, and the rest has no known cause. V and J calls plus clone size are reproduced from that table; the DNA served to infer D and trimming. Counted in this sample were around 200,000 clones; 70% to 90% of them appeared once. Just under 3% of the sample belongs to the ten largest clones.

The origin of this receptor is a woman aged 18-30 years in good health and CMV-seronegative. The chain employs TRBV19 and TRBJ2-7, and TRBD1 matches 10 of the central bases. The sample was PBMCs. The CDR3 in this case is CASSAGQGWVEQYF. The DNA sequence is given as TGTGCCAGTAGTGCGGGACAGGGGTGGGTCGAGCAGTACTTC.